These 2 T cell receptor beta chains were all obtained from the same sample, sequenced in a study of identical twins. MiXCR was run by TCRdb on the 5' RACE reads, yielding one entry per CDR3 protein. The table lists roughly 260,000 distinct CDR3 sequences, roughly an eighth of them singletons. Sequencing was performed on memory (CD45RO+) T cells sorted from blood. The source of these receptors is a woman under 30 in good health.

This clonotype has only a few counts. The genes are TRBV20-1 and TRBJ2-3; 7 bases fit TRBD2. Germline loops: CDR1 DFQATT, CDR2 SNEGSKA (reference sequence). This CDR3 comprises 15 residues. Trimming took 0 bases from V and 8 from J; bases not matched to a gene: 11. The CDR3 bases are TGCAGTGCTAGAGACCATGGGGGGGACGCCTTTACGCAGTATTTT. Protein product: CSARDHGGDAFTQYF.

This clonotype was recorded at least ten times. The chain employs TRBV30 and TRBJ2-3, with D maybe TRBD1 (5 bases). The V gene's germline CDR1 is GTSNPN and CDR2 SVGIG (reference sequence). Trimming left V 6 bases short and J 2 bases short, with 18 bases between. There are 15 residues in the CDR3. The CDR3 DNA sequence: TGTGCCTGTGGTACAGGCTCAGGATCCACAGATACGCAGTATTTT. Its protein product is CACGTGSGSTDTQYF.